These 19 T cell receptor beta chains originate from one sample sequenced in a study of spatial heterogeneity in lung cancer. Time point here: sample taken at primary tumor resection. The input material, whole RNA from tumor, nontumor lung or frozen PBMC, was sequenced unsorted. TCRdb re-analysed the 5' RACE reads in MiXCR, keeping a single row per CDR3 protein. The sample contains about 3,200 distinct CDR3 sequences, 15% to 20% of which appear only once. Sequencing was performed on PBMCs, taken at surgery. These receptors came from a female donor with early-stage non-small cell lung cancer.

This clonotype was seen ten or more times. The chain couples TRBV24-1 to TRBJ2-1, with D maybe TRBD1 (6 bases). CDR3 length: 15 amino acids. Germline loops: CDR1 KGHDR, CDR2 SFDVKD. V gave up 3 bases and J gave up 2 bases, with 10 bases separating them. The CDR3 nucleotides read TGTGCCACCAGTGATGGGGGCTTAACCTACAATGAGCAGTTCTTC. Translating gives CATSDGGLTYNEQFF.

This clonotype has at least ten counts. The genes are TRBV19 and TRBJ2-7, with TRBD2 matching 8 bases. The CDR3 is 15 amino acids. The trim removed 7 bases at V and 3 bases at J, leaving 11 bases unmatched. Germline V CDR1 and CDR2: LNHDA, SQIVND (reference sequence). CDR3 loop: CASNVSGTRVYEQYF. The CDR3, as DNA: TGTGCCAGTAATGTTTCTGGGACTAGGGTCTACGAGCAGTACTTC. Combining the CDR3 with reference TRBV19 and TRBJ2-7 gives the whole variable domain DGGITQSPKYLFRKEGQNVTLSCEQNLNHDAMYWYRQDPGQGLRLIYYSQIVNDFQKGDIAEGYSVSREKKESFPLTVTSAQKNPTAFYLCASNVSGTRVYEQYFGPGTRLTVT.

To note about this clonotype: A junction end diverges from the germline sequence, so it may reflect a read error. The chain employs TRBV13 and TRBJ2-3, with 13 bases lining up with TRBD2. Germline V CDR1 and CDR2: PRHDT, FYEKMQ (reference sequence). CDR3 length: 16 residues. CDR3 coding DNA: TGTGCCAGCAGCCTAGGGACTAGCGGGACGACGGATACGCAGTATTTT. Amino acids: CASSLGTSGTTDTQYF.

CDR3 coding DNA: TGCAGTGCTTTCCGGGACAGGTACAATGAGCAGTTCTTC. The encoded protein is CSAFRDRYNEQFF. This chain uses TRBV20-1 with TRBJ2-1; TRBD1 aligns across 8 bases. This CDR3 spans 13 amino acids. Germline lookup yields CDR1 DFQATT and CDR2 SNEGSKA (reference sequence). The V and J ends lost 5 bases and 4 bases, in that order; junction bases with no gene match: 4.

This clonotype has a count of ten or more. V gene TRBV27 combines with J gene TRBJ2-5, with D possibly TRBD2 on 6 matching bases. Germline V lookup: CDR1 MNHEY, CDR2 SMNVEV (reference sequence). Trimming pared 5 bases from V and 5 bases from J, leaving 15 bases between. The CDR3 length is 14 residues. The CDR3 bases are TGTGCCAGCAGTATGCGGTTTGGGGGGGAGACCCAGTACTTC. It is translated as CASSMRFGGETQYF.

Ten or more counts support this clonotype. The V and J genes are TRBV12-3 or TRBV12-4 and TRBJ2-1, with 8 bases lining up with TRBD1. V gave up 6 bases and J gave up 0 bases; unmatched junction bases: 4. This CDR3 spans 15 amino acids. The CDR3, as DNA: TGTGCCAGCAGGTCCACAGGGGGCTCCTACAATGAGCAGTTCTTC. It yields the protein CASRSTGGSYNEQFF.

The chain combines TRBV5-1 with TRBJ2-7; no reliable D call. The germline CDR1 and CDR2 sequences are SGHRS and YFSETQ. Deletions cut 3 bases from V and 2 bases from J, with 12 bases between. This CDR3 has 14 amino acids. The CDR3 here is CASSSDAHAYEQYF. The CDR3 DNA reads TGCGCCAGCAGCTCGGACGCGCACGCCTACGAGCAGTACTTC.

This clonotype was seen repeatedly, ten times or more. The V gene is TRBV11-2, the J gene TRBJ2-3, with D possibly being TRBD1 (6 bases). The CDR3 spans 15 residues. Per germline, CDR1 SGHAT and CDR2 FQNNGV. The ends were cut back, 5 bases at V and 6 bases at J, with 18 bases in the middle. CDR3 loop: CASSPNEYRGDTQYF. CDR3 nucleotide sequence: TGTGCCAGCAGCCCTAATGAATATAGGGGGGATACGCAGTATTTT.

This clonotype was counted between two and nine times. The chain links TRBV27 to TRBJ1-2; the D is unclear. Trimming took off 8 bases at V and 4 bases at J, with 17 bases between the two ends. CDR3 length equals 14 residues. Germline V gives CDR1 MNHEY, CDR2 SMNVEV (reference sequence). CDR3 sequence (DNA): TGTGCCAGCTCCCTAGGCGGATTGGGCTATGGCTACACCTTC. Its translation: CASSLGGLGYGYTF.

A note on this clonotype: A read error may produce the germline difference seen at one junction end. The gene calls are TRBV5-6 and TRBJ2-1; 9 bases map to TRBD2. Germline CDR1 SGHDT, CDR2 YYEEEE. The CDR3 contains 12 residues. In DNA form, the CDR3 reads TGTGCCAGCAGCCTGACGGGACTAGCTGCAGAGTTC. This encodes CASSLTGLAAEF.

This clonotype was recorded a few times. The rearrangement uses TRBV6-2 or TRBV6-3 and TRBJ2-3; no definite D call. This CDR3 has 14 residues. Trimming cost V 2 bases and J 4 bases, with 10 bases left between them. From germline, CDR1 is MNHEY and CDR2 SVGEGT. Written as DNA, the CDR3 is TGTGCCAGCAGTTACCTTACAGAATCAGATACGCAGTATTTT. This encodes CASSYLTESDTQYF.

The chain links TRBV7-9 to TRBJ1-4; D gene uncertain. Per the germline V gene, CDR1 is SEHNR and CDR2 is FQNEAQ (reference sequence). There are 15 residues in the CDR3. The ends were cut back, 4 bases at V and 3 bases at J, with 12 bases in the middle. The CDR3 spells CASSSTKDSNEKLFF. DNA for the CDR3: TGTGCCAGCAGCTCAACCAAGGACTCTAATGAAAAACTGTTTTTT.

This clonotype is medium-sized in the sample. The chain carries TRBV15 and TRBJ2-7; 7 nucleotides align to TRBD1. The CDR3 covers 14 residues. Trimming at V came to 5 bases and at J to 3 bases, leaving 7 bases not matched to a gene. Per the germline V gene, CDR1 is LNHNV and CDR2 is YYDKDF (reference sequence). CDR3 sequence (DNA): TGTGCCACCAGCGTAAACAGGGGTAACTACGAGCAGTACTTC. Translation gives CATSVNRGNYEQYF.

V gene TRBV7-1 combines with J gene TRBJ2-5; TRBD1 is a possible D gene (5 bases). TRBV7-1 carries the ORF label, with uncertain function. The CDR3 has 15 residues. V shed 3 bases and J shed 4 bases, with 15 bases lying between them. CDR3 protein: CASSSQGSSGETQYF. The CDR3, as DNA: TGTGCCAGCAGCTCCCAGGGTAGCAGTGGAGAGACCCAGTACTTC.

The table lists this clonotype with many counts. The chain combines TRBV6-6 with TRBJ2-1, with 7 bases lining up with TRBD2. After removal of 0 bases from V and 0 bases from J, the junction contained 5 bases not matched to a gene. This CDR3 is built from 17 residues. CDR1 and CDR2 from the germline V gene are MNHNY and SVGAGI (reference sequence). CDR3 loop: CASSYSPASGSYNEQFF. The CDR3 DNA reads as TGTGCCAGCAGTTACTCCCCCGCTAGCGGCTCCTACAATGAGCAGTTCTTC.

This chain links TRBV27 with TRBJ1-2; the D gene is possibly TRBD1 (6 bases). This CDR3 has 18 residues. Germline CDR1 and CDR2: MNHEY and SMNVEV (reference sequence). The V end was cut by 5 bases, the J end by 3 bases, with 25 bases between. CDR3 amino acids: CASSGVMSGTPTDYGYTF. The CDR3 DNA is TGTGCCAGCAGTGGGGTGATGAGCGGGACACCTACGGACTATGGCTACACCTTC.

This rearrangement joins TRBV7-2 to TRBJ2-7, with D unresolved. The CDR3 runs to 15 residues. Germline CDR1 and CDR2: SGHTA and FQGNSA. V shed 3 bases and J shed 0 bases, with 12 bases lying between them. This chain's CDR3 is CASSFFLASSYEQYF. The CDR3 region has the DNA TGTGCCAGCAGCTTTTTTCTGGCGAGCTCCTACGAGCAGTACTTC.

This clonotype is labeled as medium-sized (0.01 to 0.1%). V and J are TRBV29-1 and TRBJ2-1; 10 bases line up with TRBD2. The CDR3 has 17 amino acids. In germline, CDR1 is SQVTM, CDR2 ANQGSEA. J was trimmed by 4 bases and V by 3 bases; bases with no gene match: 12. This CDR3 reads CSVEGLAGASRYNEQFF. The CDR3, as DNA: TGCAGCGTTGAGGGGCTAGCGGGAGCGTCGAGGTACAATGAGCAGTTCTTC.

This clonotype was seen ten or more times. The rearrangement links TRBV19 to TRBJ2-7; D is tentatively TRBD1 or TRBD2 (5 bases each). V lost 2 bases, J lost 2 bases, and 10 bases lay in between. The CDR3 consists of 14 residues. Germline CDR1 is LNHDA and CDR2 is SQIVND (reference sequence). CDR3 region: CASSISGLTYEQYF. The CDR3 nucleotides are TGTGCCAGTAGTATATCGGGGCTGACCTACGAGCAGTACTTC.